The next 11 T cell receptor beta chains were all read from a single sample in a study of shared clonotypes between healthy human individuals. Here immunoSEQ multiplex PCR was the method, and the copy in TCRdb shows in-frame clones only, minus some. The sample consists of roughly 500,000 clones, around 79% of them appearing once. The specimen was PBMCs. Source of these receptors: a woman aged 40 to 55 in good health. Some clones in this sample may be carry-over from other donors' samples.

The V gene is TRBV9, the J gene TRBJ1-4, with TRBD1 matching over 7 bases. Trimming took 3 bases from V and 8 from J; bases not matched to a gene: 4. Per the germline V gene, CDR1 is SGDLS and CDR2 is YYNGEE. CDR3 length equals 13 residues. CDR3: CASSDGQDEKLFF. In DNA, the CDR3 is TGTGCCAGCAGCGACGGACAGGACGAAAAACTGTTTTTT. The full variable domain, rest sourced from reference TRBV9 and TRBJ1-4, is DSGVTQTPKHLITATGQRVTLRCSPRSGDLSVYWYQQSLDQGLQFLIQYYNGEERAKGNILERFSAQQFPDLHSELNLSSLELGDSALYFCASSDGQDEKLFFGSGTQLSVL.

The genes are TRBV5-1 and TRBJ2-1, with TRBD2 as a possible D gene (5 bases). CDR3 length: 15 residues. Germline CDR1 and CDR2: SGHRS and YFSETQ. V gave up 4 bases and J gave up 4 bases, with 15 bases separating them. The CDR3 DNA reads TGCGCCAGCAGCCCGGACTCCACGCCATACAATGAGCAGTTCTTC. Amino acids: CASSPDSTPYNEQFF.

DNA of the CDR3: TGTGCCAGCAGCCAGCCCGACAGGGGGGGTTACGAGCAGTACTTC. This gives the protein CASSQPDRGGYEQYF. The chain employs TRBV5-6 and TRBJ2-7, with TRBD1 identical over 9 bases. The germline V gene encodes CDR1 SGHDT and CDR2 YYEEEE. The J segment lost 4 bases and the V segment lost 4 bases, leaving 9 bases of the junction unmatched. The CDR3 runs 15 residues.

This clone occurred once. This chain links TRBV4-1 with TRBJ1-4; TRBD1 might be the D (6 bases). The CDR3 consists of 15 residues. Trimming cost V 1 base and J 10 bases, with 16 bases left between them. CDR1 is MGHRA and CDR2 is YSYEKL in the germline V gene. In DNA, the CDR3 is TGCGCCAGCAGCCAAGTGCATGGGGAGGGGGGAAAACTGTTTTTT. This codes for CASSQVHGEGGKLFF.

With regard to this clone: The sample contains more than one DNA sequence encoding this CDR3. The chain recombines TRBV28 with TRBJ2-5, with D uncertain. The CDR3 runs 11 residues. Trimming stripped 4 bases from V and 5 bases from J, with 5 bases between. Germline CDR1 and CDR2: MDHEN and SYDVKM. CDR3 sequence: CASSSRETQYF. CDR3 DNA sequence: TGTGCCAGCAGTTCCCGGGAGACCCAGTACTTC.

This sequence joins TRBV7-8 and TRBJ1-5; D is undetermined. V was shortened by 3 bases and J by 4 bases, with 10 bases between the two germline ends. Germline assignment: CDR1 SGHVS and CDR2 FQNEAQ. The length of the CDR3 is 14 residues. The CDR3 region is CASSLQYGNQPQHF. In DNA form, the CDR3 reads TGTGCCAGCAGCTTGCAGTACGGGAATCAGCCCCAGCATTTT.

CDR3 protein: CASSYSRGPGYEQYF. Here the CDR3 DNA reads TGTGCCAGCAGTTACTCTAGAGGGCCTGGGTACGAGCAGTACTTC. The V call is TRBV6-5, the J call TRBJ2-7, with a weak D call TRBD2 (5 bases). The germline V and J ends were trimmed by 0 bases and 4 bases, with 13 bases remaining between them. The CDR3 contains 15 residues. Germline CDR1 is MNHEY and CDR2 is SVGAGI.

The chain joins TRBV29-1 to TRBJ2-7, with TRBD1 matching 10 bases. The germline CDR1 and CDR2 sequences are SQVTM and ANQGSEA. After removal of 6 bases from V and 6 bases from J, the junction contained 14 bases not matched to a gene. The CDR3 runs to 15 residues. The CDR3 DNA follows: TGCAGCGTCGCTAGTTCCGGGGACAGGGGTCGCGAGCAGTACTTC. Amino acids: CSVASSGDRGREQYF.

Concerning this clone itself: This likely reflects a read error, since a far larger clone is one base away. Other DNA sequences in the same sample also yield this CDR3. The chain joins TRBV25-1 to TRBJ2-7, with 11 bases matching TRBD1. Germline V lookup: CDR1 MGHDK, CDR2 SYGVNS. The CDR3 loop spans 15 amino acids. CDR3 region: CASSEFGTGGYEQYF. CDR3 nucleotide sequence: TGTGCTAGCAGTGAGTTCGGGACAGGGGGCTACGAGCAGTACTTC.

There are a few counts of this clone. V usage is TRBV19 and J usage is TRBJ1-1; D is unclear. CDR3 size: 14 residues. Germline lookup yields CDR1 LNHDA and CDR2 SQIVND (reference sequence). V was cut by 4 bases and J by 6 bases, with 15 bases left in between. The CDR3 coding sequence is TGTGCCAGTAGTACCCCCCCAGAGGAATCTGAAGCTTTCTTT. It codes for CASSTPPEESEAFF. Filled out from reference TRBV19 and TRBJ1-1, the complete variable domain reads DGGITQSPKYLFRKEGQNVTLSCEQNLNHDAMYWYRQDPGQGLRLIYYSQIVNDFQKGDIAEGYSVSREKKESFPLTVTSAQKNPTAFYLCASSTPPEESEAFFGQGTRLTVV.

The chain joins TRBV11-3 to TRBJ2-7; D possibly corresponds to TRBD1 (6 bases). The CDR3 totals 13 residues. CDR1 is SGHNT, CDR2 YENEEA, per germline. With 3 bases removed from V and 6 bases from J, the gap between germline ends came to 12 bases. The CDR3 DNA follows: TGTGCCAGCAGCTTTAGGTCCAGGGGCGAGCAGTACTTC. It is translated as CASSFRSRGEQYF.